This T cell receptor (beta chain) was found in a study of blood T cell repertoires in COVID-19. Study details: Researchers got acute and convalescent COVID-19 samples from the United States, Italy and Spain. In each case, the material was cDNA or gDNA derived from T cells, B-cell-depleted T cells, or PBMCs.

The CDR3 length is 15 residues. The germline V gene encodes CDR1 MNHEY and CDR2 SVGAGI. Deletions cut 4 bases from V and 4 bases from J, with 17 bases between. Original data processing: The assay estimated nucleated cells by amplifying reference gene primers. The assay was immunoSEQ multiplex PCR, and TCRdb's table has in-frame clones only and misses some. That table supplies the V and J calls and clone size; D and trimming were determined from the DNA. The sample includes approximately 240,000 clones, roughly 82% of them seen just once. The rearrangement joins TRBV6-5 to TRBJ2-7; the D gene is possibly TRBD1 (6 bases). Material for sequencing was peripheral blood. The receptor was isolated from a woman older than 75 with active or convalescent COVID-19. CDR3 sequence (DNA): TGTGCCAGCAGTTCCACCCCACCCACAGGGTACGAGCAGTACTTC. This sequence encodes CASSSTPPTGYEQYF.